This T cell receptor (beta chain) was sequenced during a study of T cell changes during pregnancy in multiple sclerosis. Profiled with immunoSEQ multiplex PCR; TCRdb holds only in-frame clones, not every one. The sample has tens of thousands of clones; 93% are singletons. The germline V gene has CDR1 SNHLY and CDR2 FYNNEI. Germline trimming cut 4 bases from V and 1 base from J; bases unmatched to any gene: 10. The CDR3 is made up of 17 amino acids. The source material was peripheral blood, sampled in the second trimester of pregnancy. The TCR sequence derives from a female donor with multiple sclerosis, enrolled in a pregnancy study. The chain is built from TRBV2 and TRBJ2-7, with 10 bases identical to TRBD1. The CDR3 loop reads CASSGGAGTGESYEQYF. CDR3 bases: TGTGCCAGCAGTGGGGGGGCCGGGACAGGGGAATCCTACGAGCAGTACTTC.